This paragraph covers one T cell receptor (beta chain) sequence. Its specificity is unknown. The sample belongs to a study of immune evolution from preneoplasia to lung adenocarcinoma. About the study: HLA loss of heterozygosity: around 6.5% AIS, around 16% MIA, about 31% ADC, none AAH. Notes on the study in general: Later-stage lesions appeared to have more T cells, more diversity, less clonality.

Assay: immunoSEQ multiplex PCR; the TCRdb copy retains only in-frame clones and omits some. The data contain 3,000 to 5,000 clones, about 85% of them singletons. Patients had resection in Japan or China between about 2013 and 2017. This CDR3 has 11 amino acids. Trimming left V 7 bases short and J 15 bases short, with 16 bases between. Germline V gene data show CDR1 as SNHLY and CDR2 as FYNNEI. Input material: FFPE minimally invasive lung adenocarcinoma tissue. This receptor was identified in a donor aged 70 or older with lung adenocarcinoma. V is TRBV2 and J is TRBJ2-1; weak D call: TRBD1 (6 bases). CDR3 DNA sequence: TGTGCCAGCAAGGGGCAGGGACAACCGTTCTTC. Its translation is CASKGQGQPFF.